This entry concerns a single T cell receptor (beta chain). The entry originates in a study of blood T cell repertoires in COVID-19. Per the study methods: From reference gene primer amplification, estimates of nucleated cell counts were derived. TCRdb's copy holds only in-frame clones and misses some; the assay was immunoSEQ multiplex PCR. That table furnishes V, J and clone size, whereas the DNA furnished D and trimming. The sample holds nearly 95,000 clones, about nine tenths seen once. The ends lost 4 bases at V and 1 base at J; junction bases unmatched: 2. There are 15 residues in the CDR3. Germline V gives CDR1 SGHRS, CDR2 YFSETQ.

The V gene is TRBV5-1, the J gene TRBJ2-3, with 11 bases lining up with TRBD2. This clonotype originated in a woman older than 75 with acute or convalescent COVID-19. Sequencing was done on a sample of peripheral blood. The CDR3, as DNA: TGCGCCAGCAGCCTTAGCGGGGGGGGCACAGATACGCAGTATTTT. Translation: CASSLSGGGTDTQYF. The full variable domain, its missing parts supplied by reference TRBV5-1 and TRBJ2-3, is KAGVTQTPRYLIKTRGQQVTLSCSPISGHRSVSWYQQTPGQGLQFLFEYFSETQRNKGNFPGRFSGRQFSNSRSEMNVSTLELGDSALYLCASSLSGGGTDTQYFGPGTRLTVL.